One sample yielded the 21 T cell receptor beta chains listed below, sequenced in a study of cytomegalovirus exposure and HLA in healthy donors. In the PCR, 60 Vbeta and 13 Jbeta primers were used. Clones were read by immunoSEQ multiplex PCR, and TCRdb kept only the in-frame ones, dropping some. The table lists about 160,000 clones, 84% of them singletons. The sequencing sample was made of PBMCs. These TCRs come from a boy aged 2 to 10 in good health and CMV-seronegative.

The table lists this clone with a few counts. V and J are TRBV10-3 and TRBJ2-1; D not resolved. The CDR3 loop spans 12 amino acids. Germline V gene data show CDR1 as ENHRY and CDR2 as SYGVKD. V gave up 10 bases and J gave up 8 bases, with 15 bases separating them. The CDR3 spells CATARGRDEQFF. CDR3 nucleotides: TGTGCCACCGCAAGAGGTAGAGATGAGCAGTTCTTC.

The chain has TRBV7-2 and TRBJ2-2; the match to TRBD2 covers 8 bases. Looked up from germline, CDR1 is SGHTA and CDR2 is FQGNSA. This CDR3 region has 16 residues. V shed 3 bases, J shed 0 bases, and the junction held 3 bases outside the gene matches. The CDR3 DNA follows: TGTGCCAGCAGCTTTTCTAGCGGGTCGAACACCGGGGAGCTGTTTTTT. This codes for CASSFSSGSNTGELFF.

The chain employs TRBV29-1 and TRBJ2-2; 12 positions agree with TRBD1. There are 16 residues in the CDR3. Germline values: CDR1 SQVTM, CDR2 ANQGSEA. The ends lost 3 bases at V and 1 base at J; junction bases unmatched: 3. Here the CDR3 reads CSVDGTGGLNTGELFF. The CDR3 region has the DNA TGCAGCGTTGATGGGACAGGGGGCCTGAACACCGGGGAGCTGTTTTTT.

The chain combines TRBV2 with TRBJ1-1; D is unresolved. The CDR3 consists of 14 residues. Germline CDR1 SNHLY, CDR2 FYNNEI. V was clipped by 8 bases and J by 0 bases, with 13 bases between them. CDR3 DNA sequence: TGTGCCAGCGGGCCGGGGAGTTTGAACACTGAAGCTTTCTTT. It specifies CASGPGSLNTEAFF.

V and J are TRBV5-1 and TRBJ1-4, with D unclear. The CDR3 totals 14 residues. The germline CDR1 and CDR2 sequences are SGHRS and YFSETQ. The V end was cut by 5 bases, the J end by 0 bases, with 8 bases between. In DNA form, the CDR3 reads TGCGCCAGCAGGGGCCCGACAACTAATGAAAAACTGTTTTTT. This sequence encodes CASRGPTTNEKLFF.

This chain connects TRBV7-2 to TRBJ2-2; TRBD2 matches at 12 bases. Germline CDR1 SGHTA, CDR2 FQGNSA. The CDR3 contains 17 residues. V was pared by 1 base and J by 9 bases, with 9 bases of the junction left unmatched. The CDR3 bases are TGTGCCAGCAGCTTAGTAGGGCTAGCGGGAGGGTTCCGGGAGCTGTTTTTT. It codes for CASSLVGLAGGFRELFF.

This clone was counted between two and nine times. The rearrangement uses TRBV10-3 and TRBJ1-1; 8 positions match TRBD1. V gave up 6 bases and J gave up 1 base; unmatched junction bases: 7. Looked up from germline, CDR1 is ENHRY and CDR2 is SYGVKD. CDR3 length: 15 amino acids. The CDR3 loop reads CAIRDRVGGNTEAFF. The CDR3 DNA follows: TGTGCCATCAGGGACAGGGTTGGGGGGAACACTGAAGCTTTCTTT.

V and J are TRBV9 and TRBJ2-1; TRBD2 matches at 9 bases. V was pared by 4 bases and J by 4 bases, with 6 bases of the junction left unmatched. Germline-derived CDR1 and CDR2 are SGDLS and YYNGEE. This CDR3 is 15 amino acids long. The DNA of the CDR3 is TGTGCCAGCAGCCCACCTAGCGGGGTTTACAATGAGCAGTTCTTC. It codes for CASSPPSGVYNEQFF.

The V call is TRBV25-1, the J call TRBJ1-3; 7 bases map to TRBD1. The CDR3 has 15 amino acids. CDR1 MGHDK and CDR2 SYGVNS come from the germline V gene. V lost 6 bases, J lost 0 bases, and 5 bases stayed unmatched. The CDR3 sequence: CASSLTGNSGNTIYF. In nucleotides, the CDR3 is TGTGCCAGCAGCCTGACAGGGAACTCTGGAAACACCATATATTTT.

The V gene is TRBV5-1, the J gene TRBJ2-2; 9 nucleotides match TRBD1. Per the germline V gene, CDR1 is SGHRS and CDR2 is YFSETQ. The length of the CDR3 is 16 residues. Trimming at V came to 6 bases and at J to 1 base, leaving 7 bases not matched to a gene. The CDR3 nucleotides read TGCGCCAGCAAGCGACAGGGGGATTTGAACACCGGGGAGCTGTTTTTT. Protein sequence: CASKRQGDLNTGELFF.

The chain employs TRBV2 and TRBJ2-7; 8 positions agree with TRBD2. Germline loops: CDR1 SNHLY, CDR2 FYNNEI. J lost 9 bases, V lost 4 bases, and 11 bases had no gene match. The CDR3 is 14 amino acids. CDR3 residues: CASSVGTSHGRQYF. DNA of the CDR3: TGTGCCAGCAGTGTTGGGACTAGTCATGGACGGCAGTACTTC.

This chain uses TRBV7-9 with TRBJ2-7; no clear D gene. The germline gives CDR1 SEHNR, CDR2 FQNEAQ (reference sequence). The V and J ends lost 2 bases and 5 bases respectively, with 22 bases between them. The CDR3 has 17 residues. The CDR3 DNA sequence: TGTGCCAGCAGCTTAACAACTATAGGCCTAACCTTTAACGAGCAGTACTTC. This translates into CASSLTTIGLTFNEQYF.

J is TRBJ2-3 and V is TRBV7-2; D may be TRBD2 (6 bases). Trimming took 7 bases from V and 3 from J, leaving 26 bases between them. Per the germline V gene, CDR1 is SGHTA and CDR2 is FQGNSA. CDR3 size: 18 residues. The CDR3 nucleotides are TGTGCCAGCACCCGAGTGGGCGGGGCGGGGAGGATTACAGATACGCAGTATTTT. Amino acid sequence: CASTRVGGAGRITDTQYF.

This clone has only a few counts. The genes are TRBV28 and TRBJ1-1; a possible D gene is TRBD1 (5 bases). Germline V CDR1 and CDR2: MDHEN, SYDVKM. The ends were cut back, 3 bases at V and 7 bases at J, with 18 bases in the middle. The CDR3 runs 15 residues. The CDR3 DNA is TGTGCCAGCAGTTTTCTAGCGACCGGGGCGCTTGAAGCTTTCTTT. It encodes CASSFLATGALEAFF.

This clone was seen more than once but under ten times. V gene TRBV19 combines with J gene TRBJ1-5; 7 bases align to TRBD1. The CDR3 is made up of 14 amino acids. Germline V gene sequence: CDR1 LNHDA, CDR2 SQIVND (reference sequence). The V segment lost 5 bases and the J segment 9 bases; nucleotides outside the gene matches: 10. The CDR3 coding sequence is TGTGCCAGTAGTGTACGACAGGGCCTGGGGCCCCAGCATTTT. Translated: CASSVRQGLGPQHF. The full variable domain, with the rest looked up from reference TRBV19 and TRBJ1-5, is DGGITQSPKYLFRKEGQNVTLSCEQNLNHDAMYWYRQDPGQGLRLIYYSQIVNDFQKGDIAEGYSVSREKKESFPLTVTSAQKNPTAFYLCASSVRQGLGPQHFGDGTRLSIL.

The chain recombines TRBV28 with TRBJ2-1; maybe TRBD1 (5 bases). The CDR3 covers 12 residues. Trimming took 4 bases from V and 10 from J, leaving 11 bases between them. Germline V gene lookup returns CDR1 MDHEN and CDR2 SYDVKM. The CDR3 is CASSSRTFEQFF. CDR3 DNA: TGTGCCAGCAGTTCCCGGACATTCGAGCAGTTCTTC.

The table lists this clone with a count of one. The chain has TRBV7-9 and TRBJ1-2; TRBD1 aligns across 7 bases. The CDR3 spans 14 residues. The ends lost 3 bases at V and 6 bases at J; junction bases unmatched: 7. Germline V gene data show CDR1 as SEHNR and CDR2 as FQNEAQ (reference sequence). In DNA, the CDR3 is TGTGCCAGCAGCTTTTTTCAGGGGGGAGATGGCTACACCTTC. Protein sequence: CASSFFQGGDGYTF.

This rearrangement joins TRBV6-1 to TRBJ2-7, with 7 bases fitting TRBD1. The CDR3 totals 14 residues. V trimming: 6 bases; J trimming: 2 bases; junction bases outside the gene matches: 7. Germline CDR1 reads MNHNS; CDR2 reads SASEGT. CDR3 in amino acids: CASSQSTGPYEQYF. As DNA, the CDR3 is TGTGCCAGCAGCCAATCGACAGGGCCCTACGAGCAGTACTTC.

This sequence joins TRBV19 and TRBJ2-4; 7 bases fit TRBD1. Germline assignment: CDR1 LNHDA and CDR2 SQIVND (reference sequence). This CDR3 contains 13 residues. Trimming at V came to 6 bases and at J to 9 bases, leaving 8 bases not matched to a gene. The CDR3 region is CASRTKAGGIQYF. The CDR3 DNA reads TGTGCCAGTAGAACCAAAGCAGGGGGCATTCAGTACTTC.

V gene TRBV18 combines with J gene TRBJ2-5, with 14 nucleotides matching TRBD2. The CDR3 runs to 18 residues. The germline V gene encodes CDR1 KGHSH and CDR2 LQKENI. The junction had 8 bases not matched to a gene; V was cut back by 3 bases and J by 2 bases. Written as DNA, the CDR3 is TGTGCCAGCTCACCCGGGACTAGCGGGAGTGTGGGACAAGAGACCCAGTACTTC. Its protein is CASSPGTSGSVGQETQYF.

This chain connects TRBV27 to TRBJ1-1, with 9 bases identical to TRBD1. Germline V gene lookup returns CDR1 MNHEY and CDR2 SMNVEV (reference sequence). V was clipped by 7 bases and J by 6 bases; unmatched bases: 18. This CDR3 is 17 amino acids long. CDR3 bases: TGTGCCAGCACCACAATTCGAACTGACAGGGGGTGGGCTGAAGCTTTCTTT. Translated, it gives CASTTIRTDRGWAEAFF.